This T cell receptor (beta chain) was identified during a study of blood T cell repertoires in COVID-19. Overall study: Specimens from acute and convalescent COVID-19 originated in the United States, Italy and Spain.

This clone was recorded only once. In the source study's methods: Nucleated cell number was recorded as an estimate derived from reference gene primer amplification. TCRdb's copy holds only in-frame clones and misses some; the assay was immunoSEQ multiplex PCR. V and J calls plus clone size are reproduced from that table; the DNA served to infer D and trimming. This table holds roughly 68,000 clones, approximately 90% found once. The source of this sequence is a woman between 70 and 85 years old with acute or convalescent COVID-19. The sample comprised peripheral blood.

CDR3 sequence reads: CATSRALRGTEAFF. The CDR3 DNA is TGTGCCACTTCCCGGGCCCTCAGGGGCACTGAAGCTTTCTTT. The chain employs TRBV19 and TRBJ1-1; tentatively, D is TRBD1 (6 bases). The CDR3 contains 14 residues. Trimming cost V 10 bases and J 4 bases, with 19 bases left between them. The V gene's germline CDR1 is LNHDA and CDR2 SQIVND (reference sequence).